This is a list of T cell receptor beta chains from one sample in a study of blood T cell repertoires in COVID-19. Sequenced by immunoSEQ multiplex PCR; TCRdb stores in-frame clones only, minus some. The profile covers 200,000 to 250,000 clones, with around 86% appearing a single time and around 7% taken by the ten largest. What was sequenced was PBMCs or T cells enriched from blood (not recorded which). Receptor source: a man aged 30 to 45 in a cohort exposed to, infected with or recovered from COVID-19 (not recorded which). Both conserved end residues are part of each CDR3. D genes are given only for firm matches. Some rows mark clone size as missing; the rest say once, few, many or name a class of expanded clone.

TRBV7-3,TRBJ2-1,NA,TRBD2,CASSLGGSAYNEQFF,TGTGCCAGCAGCTTAGGCGGGAGCGCTTACAATGAGCAGTTCTTC
TRBV18,TRBJ2-7,NA,TRBD1,CASSFDRGGYEQYF,TGTGCCAGCTCCTTCGACAGGGGAGGTTACGAGCAGTACTTC
TRBV4-2,TRBJ2-7,NA,NA,CASSQAQDPSYEQYF,TGTGCCAGCAGCCAAGCACAGGACCCTTCCTACGAGCAGTACTTC
TRBV2,TRBJ2-5,NA,TRBD2,CASTPRRLAGEGETQYF,TGTGCCAGCACCCCACGCAGACTAGCGGGAGAAGGGGAGACCCAGTACTTC
TRBV11-3,TRBJ1-3,NA,NA,CASSSSGSLPGNTIYF,TGTGCCAGCAGCTCCAGTGGGAGTTTGCCTGGAAACACCATATATTTT
TRBV4-2,TRBJ2-3,NA,NA,CASSQEVWLASASPATDTQYF,TGTGCCAGCAGCCAAGAAGTATGGCTAGCGTCCGCCTCCCCCGCTACAGATACGCAGTATTTT
TRBV7-8,TRBJ2-7,NA,TRBD1,CASSSTWQTGGSYEQYF,TGTGCCAGCAGCTCAACCTGGCAGACAGGGGGTTCCTACGAGCAGTACTTC
TRBV28,TRBJ1-1,once,NA,CASSPVVVRTEAFF,TGTGCCAGCAGCCCAGTTGTTGTGAGGACTGAAGCTTTCTTT
TRBV4-2,TRBJ2-7,NA,NA,CASSQGSVYEQYF,TGTGCCAGCAGCCAAGGGAGCGTCTACGAGCAGTACTTC
TRBV28,TRBJ1-2,NA,NA,CASSPRGATKYGYTF,TGTGCCAGCAGTCCCCGGGGGGCCACTAAATATGGCTACACCTTC
TRBV11-2,TRBJ1-2,NA,TRBD1,CASSPLEGEQGAGYTF,TGTGCCAGCAGCCCCCTAGAGGGGGAACAGGGGGCTGGCTACACCTTC
TRBV7-8,TRBJ2-1,NA,NA,CASSLRSGGSAKNNEQFF,TGTGCCAGCAGCTTAAGGTCGGGTGGGAGCGCGAAAAACAATGAGCAGTTCTTC
TRBV18,TRBJ1-2,few,NA,CASSPKTGLYGYTF,TGTGCCAGCTCGCCTAAAACAGGGCTCTATGGCTACACCTTC
TRBV7-2,TRBJ2-2,NA,TRBD2,CASSPTRLAGASTGELFF,TGTGCCAGCAGCCCCACTCGACTAGCGGGAGCTAGCACCGGGGAGCTGTTTTTT
TRBV11-2,TRBJ2-2,NA,TRBD2,CASSRGLAGGPSTTGELFF,TGTGCCAGCAGTCGGGGACTAGCGGGAGGGCCCTCGACCACCGGGGAGCTGTTTTTT
TRBV9,TRBJ2-3,NA,TRBD2,CASSVGASGSTDTQYF,TGTGCCAGCAGCGTAGGGGCTAGCGGTAGCACAGATACGCAGTATTTT
TRBV13,TRBJ1-2,NA,TRBD1,CASSLAGGSGYTF,TGTGCCAGCAGCTTAGCAGGGGGAAGCGGCTACACCTTC
TRBV7-6,TRBJ1-6,NA,TRBD1,CASSPAGGFNSPLHF,TGTGCCAGCAGCCCCGCAGGGGGCTTTAATTCACCCCTCCACTTT
TRBV18,TRBJ2-6,few,NA,CASSTGLFTGANVLTF,TGTGCCAGCTCAACCGGACTGTTCACTGGGGCCAACGTCCTGACTTTC
TRBV19,TRBJ2-7,NA,NA,CASSIGGTSYEQYF,TGTGCCAGTAGTATTGGGGGGACTTCCTACGAGCAGTACTTC
TRBV4-1,TRBJ2-3,NA,NA,CASSQEAGYNSDTQYF,TGCGCCAGCAGCCAAGAGGCGGGGTACAATTCGGATACGCAGTATTTT
TRBV7-6,TRBJ2-7,NA,NA,CASSLLRDSSYEQYF,TGTGCCAGCAGCTTGCTGCGTGACAGCTCCTACGAGCAGTACTTC
TRBV15,TRBJ1-5,NA,NA,CATSRDLRQGNQPQHF,TGTGCCACCAGCAGAGATCTAAGGCAGGGCAATCAGCCCCAGCATTTT
TRBV7-6,TRBJ2-2,NA,NA,CASSLVEQGTAGELFF,TGTGCCAGCAGCTTAGTGGAACAGGGTACCGCCGGGGAGCTGTTTTTT
TRBV19,TRBJ2-1,NA,NA,CASSAGTQNYNEQFF,TGTGCCAGTAGTGCCGGGACTCAAAACTACAATGAGCAGTTCTTC
TRBV18,TRBJ2-3,NA,NA,CASSPGLPTDTQYF,TGTGCCAGCTCACCTGGACTTCCCACAGATACGCAGTATTTT
TRBV5-1,TRBJ2-3,NA,TRBD1,CASHLMLSGGSTQYF,TGCGCCAGCCACCTGATGCTATCAGGGGGTTCGACGCAGTATTTT
TRBV5-4,TRBJ2-3,NA,NA,CASSLQGGGADTQYF,TGTGCCAGCAGCTTGCAGGGAGGTGGGGCAGATACGCAGTATTTT
TRBV12-5,TRBJ2-7,few,TRBD2,CASGWEGSEQYF,TGTGCTAGTGGTTGGGAGGGTTCCGAGCAGTACTTC
TRBV2,TRBJ2-7,NA,TRBD1,CASEGGWGQGGGTVHEQYF,TGTGCCAGCGAGGGGGGATGGGGACAGGGAGGTGGAACAGTCCACGAGCAGTACTTC
TRBV28,TRBJ1-5,NA,NA,CASSLGGDQPQHF,TGTGCCAGCAGTTTGGGAGGGGATCAGCCCCAGCATTTT
TRBV19,TRBJ2-7,NA,NA,CASSIVPTGREQYF,TGTGCCAGTAGTATAGTCCCGACAGGTCGGGAGCAGTACTTC
TRBV28,TRBJ1-1,NA,NA,CASSFPGNTEAFF,TGTGCCAGCAGTTTCCCAGGGAACACTGAAGCTTTCTTT